Detailed here is one T cell receptor (beta chain). Its cognate antigen is unknown. The table came from immunoSEQ multiplex PCR; TCRdb's copy has only in-frame clones and leaves some out. The table shows approximately 110,000 clones, with about 92% occurring only once. This entry belongs to a study of T cell responses to AZD1222 COVID-19 vaccine. Findings and limits, study-wide: Possibly, clonal diversity was underestimated; donors were largely white British and included more females. Spike-specific TCR breadth rose after two AZD1222 doses, and depth rose as well.

Germline assignment: CDR1 KGHSH and CDR2 LQKENI. The CDR3 has 18 amino acids. With 3 bases removed from V and 0 bases from J, the gap between germline ends came to 18 bases. The genes are TRBV18 and TRBJ1-3; D gene uncertain. This material consisted of peripheral blood, taken 28 days after the second AZD1222 dose. This TCR came from an adult who received the AZD1222 COVID-19 vaccine. The CDR3 loop is CASSPYSPGASSGNTIYF. CDR3 coding DNA: TGTGCCAGCTCACCGTATTCACCCGGCGCGAGCTCTGGAAACACCATATATTTT.